Presented here are 11 T cell receptor beta chains from one specimen sequenced in a study of cytomegalovirus exposure and HLA in healthy donors. 13 Jbeta primers and 60 Vbeta primers were used for the PCR. Some clones are missing from TCRdb's copy, which holds only in-frame ones; the method was immunoSEQ multiplex PCR. The top ten clones hold roughly 1.5% of a sample with some 140,000 clones, around 78% of them seen once. Material: PBMCs. Receptor source: a young woman in good health and CMV-seronegative.

This clone was counted only a few times. The rearrangement joins TRBV2 to TRBJ2-5; tentative D call: TRBD1 (6 bases). The J call is doubtful: the DNA matches TRBJ2-7 better. This CDR3 region has 13 residues. The germline V gene has CDR1 SNHLY and CDR2 FYNNEI. CDR3 DNA sequence: TGTGCCAGCAGTGTTCAGGGGTCCTACGAGCAGTACTTC. Its protein product is CASSVQGSYEQYF.

V and J are TRBV7-8 and TRBJ2-1; possibly TRBD2 for D (7 bases). Deletions cut 5 bases from V and 7 bases from J, with 21 bases between. The CDR3 consists of 16 residues. Germline V gives CDR1 SGHVS, CDR2 FQNEAQ. This CDR3 is CASSVLASGRGNEQFF. In DNA form, the CDR3 reads TGTGCCAGCAGCGTGCTAGCGTCAGGGAGGGGGAATGAGCAGTTCTTC.

This chain uses TRBV14 with TRBJ1-1, with D uncertain. The V gene lost 1 base and the J gene lost 8 bases, with 8 bases spanning the gap. Germline values: CDR1 SGHDN, CDR2 FVKESK. The CDR3 consists of 12 residues. The DNA of the CDR3 is TGTGCCAGCAGCCAAGCCCTCTCCGAAGCTTTCTTT. It yields the protein CASSQALSEAFF.

The V gene is TRBV19, the J gene TRBJ2-6; 8 nucleotides agree with TRBD1. Trimming removed 4 bases from V and 0 bases from J; junction bases left unmatched: 11. Looked up from germline, CDR1 is LNHDA and CDR2 is SQIVND (reference sequence). This CDR3 has 19 residues. This chain's CDR3 is CASSKAGQATLSGANVLTF. The CDR3 coding sequence is TGTGCCAGTAGTAAGGCGGGACAGGCGACGCTCTCTGGGGCCAACGTCCTGACTTTC.

This clone was seen just once. The genes are TRBV6-1 and TRBJ2-2, with a possible D match to TRBD2 (6 bases). Deletions cut 4 bases from V and 5 bases from J, with 11 bases between. The CDR3 runs 14 residues. Germline V gene data show CDR1 as MNHNS and CDR2 as SASEGT. CDR3 DNA: TGTGCCAGCAGTGTTAGCGGAGGGACCGGGGAGCTGTTTTTT. It translates to CASSVSGGTGELFF.

This clone was counted a few times. The chain couples TRBV6-4 to TRBJ2-2, with 8 bases aligning to TRBD2. V lost 6 bases to trimming and J lost 3 bases; unmatched junction nucleotides: 3. Germline V lookup: CDR1 MRHNA, CDR2 SNTAGT. The CDR3 runs 14 residues. CDR3 protein: CASRAGDDTGELFF. CDR3 DNA sequence: TGTGCCAGCAGAGCGGGAGATGACACCGGGGAGCTGTTTTTT.

This chain uses TRBV5-1 with TRBJ2-7; 9 bases agree with TRBD1. V shed 2 bases, J shed 9 bases, and the junction held 15 bases outside the gene matches. CDR3 length equals 16 residues. Germline CDR1 SGHRS, CDR2 YFSETQ. The CDR3 loop is CASSFGDRALPDGQYF. The CDR3 region has the DNA TGCGCCAGCAGCTTTGGGGACAGGGCCCTCCCGGACGGGCAGTACTTC.

The rearrangement links TRBV18 to TRBJ2-7, with TRBD1 as a possible D gene (5 bases). The CDR3 spans 13 residues. The V end lost 6 bases, the J end lost 5 bases, and 14 bases lay between the germline ends. Looked up from germline, CDR1 is KGHSH and CDR2 is LQKENI. CDR3 bases: TGTGCCAGCTCGTCAGGGCGTACAGACGAGCAGTACTTC. As protein: CASSSGRTDEQYF.

V is TRBV30 and J is TRBJ2-7, with D perhaps TRBD2 (5 bases). Germline loops: CDR1 GTSNPN, CDR2 SVGIG (reference sequence). This CDR3 has 12 amino acids. V dropped 2 bases and J dropped 2 bases, with 7 bases sitting between them. CDR3 protein: CAWSPGAYEQYF. The DNA for the CDR3 is TGTGCCTGGAGTCCCGGGGCCTACGAGCAGTACTTC.

The V call is TRBV4-2, the J call TRBJ2-7, with a possible D match to TRBD2 (6 bases). The CDR3 spans 14 residues. In germline, CDR1 is LGHNA, CDR2 YNFKEQ. Trimming shortened V by 1 base and J by 2 bases, and 9 bases separated the two germline ends. The CDR3 sequence is CASSQAGVAYEQYF. CDR3 sequence (DNA): TGTGCCAGCAGCCAAGCGGGAGTAGCCTACGAGCAGTACTTC.

V gene TRBV19 combines with J gene TRBJ1-5; 8 positions match TRBD1. The junction had 6 bases not matched to a gene; V was cut back by 4 bases and J by 1 base. Germline CDR1 LNHDA, CDR2 SQIVND (reference sequence). This CDR3 comprises 16 residues. The CDR3 here is CASSRQGLGSNQPQHF. In nucleotides, the CDR3 is TGTGCCAGTAGTAGACAGGGGCTTGGAAGCAATCAGCCCCAGCATTTT.